Sequencing of this T cell receptor (beta chain) was carried out in a study of T cell responses to AZD1222 COVID-19 vaccine. Study-level background: Second-dose schedules of about 4 or about 12 weeks were combined. Study results and caveats: The donor group comprised mostly white British people and more females; the analysis possibly underestimated clonal diversity. Nearly half of the spike-specific TCRs reportedly recognize variant regions that carry no mutations.

Libraries were prepared by immunoSEQ multiplex PCR; TCRdb keeps only in-frame clonotypes and omits some of them. The data hold under 150,000 clones, with around 92% observed a single time. As for this clone: What it recognizes is unknown.

The sequenced sample was peripheral blood, obtained on day 0 of AZD1222 vaccination. This TCR came from an adult in good health.

This chain's CDR3 is CSVDGLAGSTDTQYF. Written as DNA, the CDR3 is TGCAGCGTTGATGGACTAGCGGGCAGCACAGATACGCAGTATTTT. This chain uses TRBV29-1 with TRBJ2-3; 11 bases fit TRBD2. Germline lookup yields CDR1 SQVTM and CDR2 ANQGSEA. This CDR3 is 15 amino acids long. V gave up 3 bases and J gave up 0 bases; unmatched junction bases: 2.